Listed below are T cell receptor beta chains from one sample, sequenced in a study of blood T cell repertoires in COVID-19. TCRdb's table, derived via immunoSEQ multiplex PCR, lists solely in-frame clones and lacks some. This sample has more than 200,000 clones, with roughly nine tenths found just once. The sample was PBMCs or T cells enriched from blood (not recorded which). The receptor source for this set is a woman aged 25-40 years with acute COVID-19. Both conserved end residues are part of each CDR3. The D gene is left open where the match is weak. Clone size is not always given. Where it is, it says once, few, many or a class for expanded clones.

V gene: TRBV11-3
J gene: TRBJ1-1
D gene: TRBD1
clone size: NA
CDR3 DNA: TGTGCCAGCAGCGTGGGACAGGCGGGGACTGAAGCTTTCTTT
CDR3 protein: CASSVGQAGTEAFF

V gene: TRBV19
J gene: TRBJ1-6
D gene: NA
clone size: NA
CDR3 DNA: TGTGCCAGTAGTATATCCGGGACAACGTACAATTCACCCCTCCACTTT
CDR3 protein: CASSISGTTYNSPLHF

V gene: TRBV12-3/TRBV12-4
J gene: TRBJ1-1
D gene: NA
clone size: NA
CDR3 DNA: TGTGCCAGCAGTTTAGCCGTTAACACTGAAGCTTTCTTT
CDR3 protein: CASSLAVNTEAFF

V gene: TRBV5-1
J gene: TRBJ1-2
D gene: TRBD1
clone size: NA
CDR3 DNA: TGCGCCAGCAGCGCCGGACAGGGAAACTATGGCTACACCTTC
CDR3 protein: CASSAGQGNYGYTF

V gene: TRBV6-5
J gene: TRBJ1-1
D gene: NA
clone size: once
CDR3 DNA: TGTGCCAGCAGCCTAACCGGGGGGCCCACTGAAGCTTTCTTT
CDR3 protein: CASSLTGGPTEAFF

V gene: TRBV21-1
J gene: TRBJ1-2
D gene: NA
clone size: NA
CDR3 DNA: TGTGCTGCAAGAGGCCCGGGACAGAAGCCTTATGGCTACACCTTC
CDR3 protein: CAARGPGQKPYGYTF

V gene: TRBV4-1
J gene: TRBJ1-5
D gene: NA
clone size: few
CDR3 DNA: TGCGCCAGCAGCCAGATAATCGGGCCCCAGCATTTT
CDR3 protein: CASSQIIGPQHF

V gene: TRBV14
J gene: TRBJ1-3
D gene: NA
clone size: few
CDR3 DNA: TGTGCCAGCAGCTGGAGGGGTGGCTCTGGAAACACCATATATTTT
CDR3 protein: CASSWRGGSGNTIYF

V gene: TRBV7-3
J gene: TRBJ1-6
D gene: NA
clone size: NA
CDR3 DNA: TGTGCCAGCAGCTTAACTCCGAATTCACCCCTCCACTTT
CDR3 protein: CASSLTPNSPLHF

V gene: TRBV6-5
J gene: TRBJ1-6
D gene: NA
clone size: NA
CDR3 DNA: TGTGCCAGCGTAACACGATCAGATAATTCACCCCTCCACTTT
CDR3 protein: CASVTRSDNSPLHF

V gene: TRBV2
J gene: TRBJ1-5
D gene: NA
clone size: NA
CDR3 DNA: TGTGCCAGCAGTAAACAGGGAAGCTACGACAATCAGCCCCAGCATTTT
CDR3 protein: CASSKQGSYDNQPQHF

V gene: TRBV29-1
J gene: TRBJ2-1
D gene: NA
clone size: once
CDR3 DNA: TGCAGCGTCAGAGCGGGTTACAATGAGCAGTTCTTC
CDR3 protein: CSVRAGYNEQFF

V gene: TRBV9
J gene: TRBJ2-3
D gene: TRBD1
clone size: NA
CDR3 DNA: TGTGCCAGCAGCGATAGCCCCCCGGGACAGGGGCGGTGGGATACGCAGTATTTT
CDR3 protein: CASSDSPPGQGRWDTQYF

V gene: TRBV7-2
J gene: TRBJ1-5
D gene: NA
clone size: NA
CDR3 DNA: TGTGCCAGCAGCCGCGGAGGGGGGGGATATAGCAATCAGCCCCAGCATTTT
CDR3 protein: CASSRGGGGYSNQPQHF

V gene: TRBV7-2
J gene: TRBJ1-6
D gene: TRBD1
clone size: NA
CDR3 DNA: TGTGCCAGCAGCTTAGTGGGACAGGGCTCCTATAATTCACCCCTCCACTTT
CDR3 protein: CASSLVGQGSYNSPLHF

V gene: TRBV7-2
J gene: TRBJ2-3
D gene: NA
clone size: once
CDR3 DNA: TGTGCCAGCACCCTAAGGGGGGGGGAAACAGATACGCAGTATTTT
CDR3 protein: CASTLRGGETDTQYF